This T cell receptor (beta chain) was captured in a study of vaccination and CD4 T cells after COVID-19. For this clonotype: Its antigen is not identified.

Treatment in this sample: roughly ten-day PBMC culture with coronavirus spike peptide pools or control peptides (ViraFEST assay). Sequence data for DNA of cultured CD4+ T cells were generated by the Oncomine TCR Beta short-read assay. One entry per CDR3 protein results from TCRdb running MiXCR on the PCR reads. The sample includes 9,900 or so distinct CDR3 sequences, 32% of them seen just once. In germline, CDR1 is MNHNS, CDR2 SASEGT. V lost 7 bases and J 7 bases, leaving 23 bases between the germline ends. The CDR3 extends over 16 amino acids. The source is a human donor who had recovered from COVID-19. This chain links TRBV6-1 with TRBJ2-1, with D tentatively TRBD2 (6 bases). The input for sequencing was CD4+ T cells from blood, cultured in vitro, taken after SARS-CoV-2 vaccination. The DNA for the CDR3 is TGTGCCAGCACCTACGGGGCGCTGGAGGGCCGGAATGAGCAGTTCTTC. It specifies CASTYGALEGRNEQFF.